Listed below are T cell receptor beta chains from one sample, sequenced in a study of blood T cell repertoires in COVID-19. Using immunoSEQ multiplex PCR, the repertoire was profiled, and TCRdb retains in-frame clones only, with some absent. The data show roughly 260,000 clones, about 83% seen once. Sequencing input: PBMCs or T cells enriched from blood (not recorded which). Receptor source: a woman in her 40s who had been exposed to COVID-19. CDR3s include the opening cysteine and the closing phenylalanine or tryptophan. Each record gives: clone size, J gene, V gene, D gene, CDR3 DNA, CDR3 protein. The D gene is left open where the match is weak. Clone size is shown for a subset of rows, as once, few, many or a class of expanded clone.

. | TRBJ1-2 | TRBV5-5 | . | TGTGCCAGCAGCTTGTATGGGGACACACTTGGTAACTATGGCTACACCTTC | CASSLYGDTLGNYGYTF
. | TRBJ2-1 | TRBV7-2 | TRBD1 | TGTGCCAGCAGCTTTAGTCGGGACAGCTACAATGAGCAGTTCTTC | CASSFSRDSYNEQFF
. | TRBJ1-2 | TRBV18 | . | TGTGCCAGCTCCCCCCTCCCTTATGGCTACACCTTC | CASSPLPYGYTF
. | TRBJ1-2 | TRBV27 | . | TGTGCCAGCAGCGGAGACCCAGCCATATGGGGCTACACCTTC | CASSGDPAIWGYTF
few | TRBJ1-5 | TRBV6-1 | . | TGTGCCAGCAGTGAAGCATTTCCCCTGCCCCAGCATTTT | CASSEAFPLPQHF
. | TRBJ1-2 | TRBV5-1 | . | TGCGCCAGCAGCGTGGACAGCAACCTCTATGGCTACACCTTC | CASSVDSNLYGYTF
. | TRBJ2-5 | TRBV5-1 | TRBD1 | TGCGCCAGCAGCTTACAGGGGGCAAGGGAGACCCAGTACTTC | CASSLQGARETQYF
. | TRBJ2-1 | TRBV7-3 | . | TGTGCCAGCAGCCTGGGGCTAGGCAATGAGCAGTTCTTC | CASSLGLGNEQFF
. | TRBJ1-5 | TRBV7-2 | . | TGTGCCAGCAGCTTAAGGTGGGGGGGAGAGGATCAGCCCCAGCATTTT | CASSLRWGGEDQPQHF
few | TRBJ1-3 | TRBV2 | . | TGTGCCAGCAGTGACTACAGGGCTGGAAACACCATATATTTT | CASSDYRAGNTIYF
. | TRBJ1-1 | TRBV6-5 | TRBD1 | TGTGCCAGTAAGGACAGGGGAGAAGGTGGTGAAGCTTTCTTT | CASKDRGEGGEAFF
. | TRBJ1-2 | TRBV9 | . | TGTGCCAGCAGCGTAGCGCAGGCTTGTTATGGCTACACCTTC | CASSVAQACYGYTF
. | TRBJ1-2 | TRBV5-1 | TRBD1 | TGCGCCAGCAGCCGACAGGGGGCTGATGGCTACACCTTC | CASSRQGADGYTF
. | TRBJ1-1 | TRBV2 | TRBD1 | TGTGCCAGCAGCAGGGGGCAGAGCACTGAAGCTTTCTTT | CASSRGQSTEAFF
. | TRBJ1-1 | TRBV11-2 | . | TGTGCCAGCAGCCGACTGACGCAGAACACTGAAGCTTTCTTT | CASSRLTQNTEAFF
. | TRBJ1-2 | TRBV7-2 | . | TGTGCCAGCAGCATTTCGTCGGGGGGTGGCTACACCTTC | CASSISSGGGYTF
. | TRBJ1-2 | TRBV3-1/TRBV3-2 | . | TGTGCCAGCAGCCAGCACACACTACCTAACTATGGCTACACCTTC | CASSQHTLPNYGYTF
. | TRBJ2-1 | TRBV7-2 | TRBD2 | TGTGCCAGCAGCCGGGGGGGGCCTCGTGACAATGAGCAGTTCTTC | CASSRGGPRDNEQFF
. | TRBJ1-1 | TRBV7-2 | . | TGTGCCAGCAGCGCAGGCGGGGCGGCTGACACTGAAGCTTTCTTT | CASSAGGAADTEAFF
. | TRBJ2-7 | TRBV3-1/TRBV3-2 | TRBD2 | TGTGCCAGCAGCCAAGGACTAGCGGGGGTTCTCTCCTACGAGCAGTACTTC | CASSQGLAGVLSYEQYF
. | TRBJ1-2 | TRBV18 | . | TGTGCCAGCTCACCAGGACAGAACTATGGCTACACCTTC | CASSPGQNYGYTF
. | TRBJ1-4 | TRBV7-3 | TRBD1 | TGTGCCAGCAGCGCCGGACAGGGTGAAAAACTGTTTTTT | CASSAGQGEKLFF
. | TRBJ2-2 | TRBV5-1 | . | TGCGCCAGCAGCCTGGGACTTGGCGAACGCACCGGGGAGCTGTTTTTT | CASSLGLGERTGELFF